These 28 T cell receptor beta chains were sequenced from one sample in a study of T cell changes during pregnancy in multiple sclerosis. The table came from immunoSEQ multiplex PCR; TCRdb's copy has only in-frame clones and leaves some out. The sample records 20,000 to 25,000 clones, about 91% being singletons. The sequencing here drew on CD4+ T cells from peripheral blood mononuclear cells, taken in the third trimester of pregnancy. All receptors come from a female donor with multiple sclerosis, enrolled in a pregnancy study.

The genes are TRBV6-1 and TRBJ2-7; D is unresolved. This CDR3 is built from 13 residues. Germline V gives CDR1 MNHNS, CDR2 SASEGT. V was trimmed by 4 bases and J by 3 bases, leaving 10 bases between them. The CDR3 here is CASSVGRDYEQYF. In nucleotides, the CDR3 is TGTGCCAGCAGTGTGGGCAGAGACTACGAGCAGTACTTC.

This CDR3 is CASSFRLGRGNTEAFF. DNA of the CDR3: TGTGCCAGCAGCTTCCGTCTCGGCCGGGGGAACACTGAAGCTTTCTTT. The chain is built from TRBV5-6 and TRBJ1-1; no reliable D call. Between the trimmed V and J ends, which lost 2 bases and 1 base, there was a span of 15 bases. This CDR3 is 16 amino acids long. From germline, CDR1 is SGHDT and CDR2 YYEEEE.

This clone was found a few times. The J gene is TRBJ2-1, the V gene TRBV4-3; possibly TRBD2 for D (6 bases). The CDR3 consists of 16 residues. Germline loops: CDR1 LGHNA, CDR2 YSLEER. V dropped 1 base and J dropped 3 bases, with 13 bases sitting between them. CDR3 sequence (DNA): TGCGCCAGCAGCCAAGCCCGGGGGTGGAACTACAATGAGCAGTTCTTC. Translated, it gives CASSQARGWNYNEQFF.

This chain links TRBV28 with TRBJ1-1; no reliable D call. The V and J ends lost 11 bases and 0 bases respectively, with 10 bases between them. There are 12 residues in the CDR3. Germline V gives CDR1 MDHEN, CDR2 SYDVKM. CDR3 region: CACGLLNTEAFF. As DNA, the CDR3 is TGTGCCTGCGGGCTCCTGAACACTGAAGCTTTCTTT.

V and J are TRBV4-3 and TRBJ2-7, with TRBD1 identical over 7 bases. With V trimmed by 1 base and J by 6 bases, 6 bases remained unmatched. Germline V gene sequence: CDR1 LGHNA, CDR2 YSLEER. This CDR3 spans 14 amino acids. The CDR3 DNA is TGCGCCAGCAGCCAAGGATGGGCAGGGGGCGAGCAGTACTTC. Translated, it gives CASSQGWAGGEQYF.

The chain joins TRBV5-1 to TRBJ1-1; 7 positions match TRBD1. Per germline, CDR1 SGHRS and CDR2 YFSETQ. J gave up 4 bases and V 3 bases, and 9 bases lay outside the gene matches. The CDR3 has 15 amino acids. DNA for the CDR3: TGCGCCAGCAGCTCCGGGACAGCAAGGGCCACTGAAGCTTTCTTT. This sequence encodes CASSSGTARATEAFF.

V and J are TRBV29-1 and TRBJ1-1, with 9 bases that match TRBD1. J was trimmed by 11 bases and V by 5 bases; bases with no gene match: 9. The CDR3 totals 12 residues. CDR1 is SQVTM and CDR2 is ANQGSEA in the germline V gene. The CDR3 reads CSVLGQGIGAFF. CDR3 nucleotides: TGCAGCGTTTTGGGACAGGGAATCGGGGCTTTCTTT.

The chain links TRBV18 to TRBJ1-5, with 7 bases matching TRBD1. This CDR3 is built from 16 residues. The germline CDR1 and CDR2 sequences are KGHSH and LQKENI. V was pared by 5 bases and J by 4 bases, with 11 bases of the junction left unmatched. DNA for the CDR3: TGTGCCAGCTCAAACCAGGGGGACAGCCTTAATCAGCCCCAGCATTTT. Amino acid sequence: CASSNQGDSLNQPQHF.

This sequence joins TRBV4-3 and TRBJ2-5; 12 bases are a match to TRBD2. The CDR3 consists of 16 residues. CDR1 and CDR2 (germline): LGHNA, YSLEER. Unmatched junction bases numbered 1, after V lost 0 bases and J lost 2 bases. This CDR3 is CASSQDLAGGQETQYF. CDR3 bases: TGCGCCAGCAGCCAAGATCTAGCGGGGGGGCAAGAGACCCAGTACTTC.

The chain recombines TRBV5-6 with TRBJ1-4; D unclear. CDR3 length: 13 residues. Germline V gene lookup returns CDR1 SGHDT and CDR2 YYEEEE. The ends were cut back, 4 bases at V and 5 bases at J, with 9 bases in the middle. The CDR3 DNA is TGTGCCAGCAGCCCCGGTCTCAATGAAAAACTGTTTTTT. Protein sequence: CASSPGLNEKLFF.

This chain joins TRBV15 and TRBJ2-1; no clear D. The CDR3 loop spans 14 amino acids. Trimming shortened V by 5 bases and J by 0 bases, and 8 bases separated the two germline ends. From germline, CDR1 is LNHNV and CDR2 YYDKDF (reference sequence). CDR3 amino acids: CATSRFSSYNEQFF. The CDR3 DNA is TGTGCCACCAGCCGTTTTAGCTCCTACAATGAGCAGTTCTTC.

The V gene is TRBV9, the J gene TRBJ2-3; 12 positions agree with TRBD1. The CDR3 spans 16 residues. The junction had 6 bases not matched to a gene; V was cut back by 0 bases and J by 7 bases. CDR1 and CDR2 from the germline V gene are SGDLS and YYNGEE. The CDR3: CASSVVGTGGAYTQYF. The CDR3 DNA reads as TGTGCCAGCAGCGTAGTTGGGACAGGGGGCGCGTATACGCAGTATTTT.

A word on this clone: Sequence at one end of the junction differs from germline and may be a read error. The chain couples TRBV7-7 to TRBJ2-2, with D perhaps TRBD2 (6 bases). This CDR3 is built from 15 residues. Germline CDR1 SSHAT, CDR2 FNYEAQ (reference sequence). The CDR3 protein is CASSLGSGVTGELFF. As DNA, the CDR3 is TGTGCTAGCAGCTTGGGATCGGGGGTGACCGGGGAGCTGTTTTTT.

The table lists this clone with a few counts. The chain uses TRBV19 and TRBJ1-1; 7 nucleotides match TRBD1. CDR1 and CDR2 from the germline V gene are LNHDA and SQIVND (reference sequence). Germline trimming cut 5 bases from V and 1 base from J; bases unmatched to any gene: 7. The CDR3 has 15 amino acids. The CDR3: CASSRLDRRNTEAFF. For the CDR3, the DNA is TGTGCCAGTAGTCGACTGGACAGGAGGAACACTGAAGCTTTCTTT.

The chain joins TRBV5-1 to TRBJ2-5, with 9 nucleotides matching TRBD1. The CDR3 sequence is 16 residues long. Germline CDR1 is SGHRS and CDR2 is YFSETQ. V shed 4 bases and J 1 base; nucleotides not matched to a gene: 8. CDR3 nucleotides: TGCGCCAGCAGCCGTAACAGGGGGCTGCTCCAAGAGACCCAGTACTTC. This gives the protein CASSRNRGLLQETQYF. Together with reference TRBV5-1 and TRBJ2-5, the CDR3 gives the full variable domain: KAGVTQTPRYLIKTRGQQVTLSCSPISGHRSVSWYQQTPGQGLQFLFEYFSETQRNKGNFPGRFSGRQFSNSRSEMNVSTLELGDSALYLCASSRNRGLLQETQYFGPGTRLLVL.

The V gene is TRBV18, the J gene TRBJ2-2; TRBD2 matches at 8 bases. The CDR3 is 17 amino acids. V lost 4 bases, J lost 4 bases, and 11 bases stayed unmatched. Germline loops: CDR1 KGHSH, CDR2 LQKENI. CDR3 nucleotides: TGTGCCAGCTCACTTTGGTCACTAGCGGCCGTCACCGGGGAGCTGTTTTTT. The encoded protein is CASSLWSLAAVTGELFF.

V and J are TRBV5-1 and TRBJ2-1, with 9 positions matching TRBD2. V was pared by 4 bases and J by 8 bases, with 13 bases of the junction left unmatched. CDR1 and CDR2 (germline): SGHRS, YFSETQ. The CDR3 length is 16 residues. The CDR3 protein is CASSPLTSGSSDEQFF. The CDR3 DNA follows: TGCGCCAGCAGCCCTTTGACTAGCGGATCTTCTGATGAGCAGTTCTTC.

The rearrangement joins TRBV7-6 to TRBJ2-6; D not certain. The V and J ends lost 1 base and 0 bases respectively, with 4 bases between them. The CDR3 extends over 15 amino acids. The germline V gene has CDR1 SGHVS and CDR2 FNYEAQ. The CDR3 spells CASSLVNSGANVLTF. The DNA of the CDR3 is TGTGCCAGCAGCTTAGTAAACTCTGGGGCCAACGTCCTGACTTTC.

This clone was seen a single time. This chain links TRBV4-1 with TRBJ2-1; perhaps TRBD2 as D (6 bases). The V and J ends lost 3 bases and 8 bases respectively, with 20 bases between them. The CDR3 extends over 16 amino acids. Germline assignment: CDR1 MGHRA and CDR2 YSYEKL. CDR3 region: CASSHPGLWLSDEQFF. The CDR3 nucleotides are TGCGCCAGCAGCCACCCGGGACTCTGGCTAAGTGATGAGCAGTTCTTC.

The V gene is TRBV5-4, the J gene TRBJ1-4, with TRBD1 matching over 7 bases. The CDR3 consists of 14 residues. The V segment lost 1 base and the J segment 3 bases; nucleotides outside the gene matches: 0. Germline CDR1 reads SGHNT; CDR2 reads YYREEE (reference sequence). The CDR3 bases are TGTGCCAGCAGCTTGCAGGGGGCTAATGAAAAACTGTTTTTT. This gives the protein CASSLQGANEKLFF.

The gene calls are TRBV6-6 and TRBJ1-2; the match to TRBD1 covers 7 bases. The CDR3 sequence is 13 residues long. With V trimmed by 4 bases and J by 7 bases, 6 bases remained unmatched. Germline CDR1 reads MNHNY; CDR2 reads SVGAGI (reference sequence). CDR3 region: CASSLPNRGGYTF. The CDR3 DNA sequence: TGTGCCAGCAGTTTACCGAACAGGGGTGGCTACACCTTC.

J is TRBJ1-5 and V is TRBV5-1; no clear D. The germline V and J ends were trimmed by 0 bases and 0 bases, with 13 bases remaining between them. The CDR3 spans 17 residues. Per germline, CDR1 SGHRS and CDR2 YFSETQ. The CDR3 spells CASSLGPTHYSNQPQHF. CDR3 DNA sequence: TGCGCCAGCAGCTTGGGCCCGACACATTATAGCAATCAGCCCCAGCATTTT.

The chain employs TRBV9 and TRBJ1-1, with TRBD1 matching over 7 bases. The germline CDR1 and CDR2 sequences are SGDLS and YYNGEE. Unmatched junction bases numbered 4, after V lost 4 bases and J lost 4 bases. This CDR3 is 13 amino acids long. The DNA for the CDR3 is TGTGCCAGCAGCCCGACAGGGTTCACTGAAGCTTTCTTT. Translated, it gives CASSPTGFTEAFF.

The chain is built from TRBV28 and TRBJ1-2; D not resolved. This CDR3 has 13 residues. V lost 5 bases, J lost 4 bases, and 11 bases lay in between. CDR1 MDHEN and CDR2 SYDVKM come from the germline V gene. The CDR3, as DNA: TGTGCCAGCAGTATCCCAGGTTTCTATGGCTACACCTTC. It codes for CASSIPGFYGYTF.

The chain joins TRBV28 to TRBJ2-7; 9 bases agree with TRBD1. The germline V gene has CDR1 MDHEN and CDR2 SYDVKM. The V gene end was trimmed by 6 bases and the J gene end by 3 bases; junction bases not matched to a gene: 6. CDR3 length: 14 amino acids. CDR3 nucleotides: TGTGCCAGCAGATCCCCGGGACAGGGCTACGAGCAGTACTTC. This codes for CASRSPGQGYEQYF.

The gene calls are TRBV2 and TRBJ1-6, with 8 bases fitting TRBD1. This CDR3 region has 15 residues. Germline V gene data show CDR1 as SNHLY and CDR2 as FYNNEI. With V trimmed by 6 bases and J by 4 bases, 5 bases remained unmatched. The CDR3, as DNA: TGTGCCAGCAGCGAACAGGGGGGTTATAATTCACCCCTCCACTTT. Translated: CASSEQGGYNSPLHF. Variable domain in full (rest from reference TRBV2 and TRBJ1-6): EPEVTQTPSHQVTQMGQEVILRCVPISNHLYFYWYRQILGQKVEFLVSFYNNEISEKSEIFDDQFSVERPDGSNFTLKIRSTKLEDSAMYFCASSEQGGYNSPLHFGNGTRLTVT.

The chain couples TRBV6-1 to TRBJ2-3; TRBD2 aligns across 8 bases. The CDR3 length is 17 residues. Germline trimming cut 1 base from V and 0 bases from J; bases unmatched to any gene: 6. Germline loops: CDR1 MNHNS, CDR2 SASEGT. As DNA, the CDR3 is TGTGCCAGCAGTGAAGTTGCGGGGGGATCTAGCACAGATACGCAGTATTTT. Residues: CASSEVAGGSSTDTQYF.

This chain joins TRBV30 and TRBJ1-1; TRBD1 matches at 8 bases. CDR1 is GTSNPN, CDR2 SVGIG, per germline (reference sequence). The V segment lost 2 bases and the J segment 1 base; nucleotides outside the gene matches: 3. CDR3 length equals 14 residues. CDR3 bases: TGTGCCTGGAGTCCGGACAGGGCGAACACTGAAGCTTTCTTT. Amino acid sequence: CAWSPDRANTEAFF.